This T cell receptor beta chain was documented in a study of T cell repertoires in ileal Crohn's disease. Around 0.45 micrograms of biopsy DNA per sample underwent TCRB immunosequencing. Only in-frame clones appear in the TCRdb table, and some are missing; sequencing was by immunoSEQ multiplex PCR. Among about 62,000 clones listed, about 88% were seen once. Time point defined: neoterminal ileum biopsy at postoperative endoscopy, about 6 months after surgery. J lost 7 bases, V lost 3 bases, and 5 bases had no gene match. There are 13 residues in the CDR3. The V gene's germline CDR1 is SNHLY and CDR2 FYNNEI.

The sequence derives from an adult with Crohn's disease. Specimen: ileal tissue. The rearrangement links TRBV2 to TRBJ1-2; TRBD1 aligns across 7 bases. CDR3 nucleotide sequence: TGTGCCAGCAGTGATGACAGGGTGGTTGGCTACACCTTC. This encodes CASSDDRVVGYTF.